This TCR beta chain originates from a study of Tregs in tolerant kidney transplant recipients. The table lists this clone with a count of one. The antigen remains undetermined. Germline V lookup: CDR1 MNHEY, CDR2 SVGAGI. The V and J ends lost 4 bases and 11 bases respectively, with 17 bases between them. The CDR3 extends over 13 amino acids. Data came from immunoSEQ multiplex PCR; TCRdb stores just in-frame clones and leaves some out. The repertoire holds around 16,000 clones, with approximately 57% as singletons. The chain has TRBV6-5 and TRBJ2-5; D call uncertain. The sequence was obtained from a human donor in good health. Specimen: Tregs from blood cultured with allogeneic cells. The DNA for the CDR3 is TGTGCCAGCAGTTCGACCATCACTCGCCAGCAGTACTTC. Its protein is CASSSTITRQQYF.